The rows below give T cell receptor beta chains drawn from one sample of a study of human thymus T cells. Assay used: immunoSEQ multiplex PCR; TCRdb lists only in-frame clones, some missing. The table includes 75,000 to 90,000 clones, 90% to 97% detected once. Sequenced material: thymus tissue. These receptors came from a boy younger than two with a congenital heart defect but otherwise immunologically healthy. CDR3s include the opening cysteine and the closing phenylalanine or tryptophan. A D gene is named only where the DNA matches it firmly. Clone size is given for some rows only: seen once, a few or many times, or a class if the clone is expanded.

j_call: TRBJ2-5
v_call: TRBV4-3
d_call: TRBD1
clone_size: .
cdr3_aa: CASSQAPQGKGQETQYF
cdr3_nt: TGCGCCAGCAGCCAAGCCCCACAGGGGAAGGGGCAAGAGACCCAGTACTTC

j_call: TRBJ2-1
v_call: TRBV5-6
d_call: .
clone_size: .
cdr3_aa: CASSLGGGGSSYNEQFF
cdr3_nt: TGTGCCAGCAGCTTGGGAGGCGGAGGGAGCTCCTACAATGAGCAGTTCTTC

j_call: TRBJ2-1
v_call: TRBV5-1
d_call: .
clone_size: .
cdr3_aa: CASSRQHERIRDEQFF
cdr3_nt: TGCGCCAGCAGCCGTCAACACGAACGTATACGCGATGAGCAGTTCTTC

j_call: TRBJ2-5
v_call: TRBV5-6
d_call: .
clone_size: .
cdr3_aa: CASSLAKDSDGQETQYF
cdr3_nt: TGTGCCAGCAGCTTGGCCAAAGATTCGGACGGCCAAGAGACCCAGTACTTC

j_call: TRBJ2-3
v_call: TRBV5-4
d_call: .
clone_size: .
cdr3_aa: CASSSGQLTDTQYF
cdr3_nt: TGTGCCAGCAGCTCAGGACAGCTCACAGATACGCAGTATTTT

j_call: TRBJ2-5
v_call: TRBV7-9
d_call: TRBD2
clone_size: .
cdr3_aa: CASSVRGTSGRLETQYF
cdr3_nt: TGTGCCAGCAGCGTCAGGGGGACTAGCGGGAGACTAGAGACCCAGTACTTC

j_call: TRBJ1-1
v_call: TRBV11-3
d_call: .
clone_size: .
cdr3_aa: CASSLWWEGTEAFF
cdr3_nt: TGTGCCAGCAGCTTATGGTGGGAGGGAACTGAAGCTTTCTTT

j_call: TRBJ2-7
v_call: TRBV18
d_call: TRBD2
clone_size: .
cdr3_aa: CASSPLGLAGDEQYF
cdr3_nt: TGTGCCAGCTCACCCTTGGGACTAGCGGGCGACGAGCAGTACTTC

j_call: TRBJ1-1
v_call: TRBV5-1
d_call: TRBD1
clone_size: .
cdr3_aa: CASSWGDRASPNTEAFF
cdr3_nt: TGCGCCAGCAGCTGGGGGGACAGGGCCTCTCCTAACACTGAAGCTTTCTTT

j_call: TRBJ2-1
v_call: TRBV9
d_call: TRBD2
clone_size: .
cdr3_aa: CASSLRLAGPPWNEQFF
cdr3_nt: TGTGCCAGCAGCCTCCGACTAGCGGGACCCCCATGGAATGAGCAGTTCTTC

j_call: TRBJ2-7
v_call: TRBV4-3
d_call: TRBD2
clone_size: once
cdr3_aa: CASSQETSGGLSYEQYF
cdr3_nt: TGCGCCAGCAGCCAAGAAACTAGCGGGGGGCTTTCCTACGAGCAGTACTTC

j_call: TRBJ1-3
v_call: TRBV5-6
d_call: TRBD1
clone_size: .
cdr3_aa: CASSSPGQGHFSGNTIYF
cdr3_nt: TGTGCCAGCAGCTCTCCGGGACAGGGACATTTCTCTGGAAACACCATATATTTT

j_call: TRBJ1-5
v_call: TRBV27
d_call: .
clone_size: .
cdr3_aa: CASSPGTSSNQPQHF
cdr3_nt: TGTGCCAGCAGTCCCGGGACGAGTAGCAATCAGCCCCAGCATTTT

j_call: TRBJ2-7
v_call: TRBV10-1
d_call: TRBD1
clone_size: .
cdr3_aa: CAIKWGQGPYEQYF
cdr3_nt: TGCGCCATAAAATGGGGACAGGGCCCTTACGAGCAGTACTTC

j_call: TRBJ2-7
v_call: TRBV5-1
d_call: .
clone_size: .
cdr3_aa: CASSVGRDRCYEQYF
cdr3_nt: TGCGCCAGCAGCGTTGGGAGGGACAGGTGCTACGAGCAGTACTTC

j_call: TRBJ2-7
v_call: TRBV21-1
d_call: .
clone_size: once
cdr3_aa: CASSRRQDSSYEQYF
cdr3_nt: TGTGCCAGCAGCCGCCGACAGGACAGCTCCTACGAGCAGTACTTC

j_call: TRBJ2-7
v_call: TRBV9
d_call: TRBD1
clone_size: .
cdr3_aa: CASRKRTWTGGGLEQYF
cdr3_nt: TGTGCCAGCAGGAAACGTACTTGGACAGGGGGCGGCCTGGAGCAGTACTTC

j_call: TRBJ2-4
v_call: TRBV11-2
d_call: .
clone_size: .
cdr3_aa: CASSLDGGDKEDIQYF
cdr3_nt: TGTGCCAGCAGCTTAGATGGCGGGGATAAAGAAGACATTCAGTACTTC

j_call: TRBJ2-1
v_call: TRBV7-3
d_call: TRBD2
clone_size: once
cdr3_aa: CASSLIAGVSYNEQFF
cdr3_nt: TGTGCCAGCAGCTTAATTGCGGGGGTCTCCTACAATGAGCAGTTCTTC

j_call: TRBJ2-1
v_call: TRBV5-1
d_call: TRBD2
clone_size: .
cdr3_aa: CASSPEVEREASYNEQFF
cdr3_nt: TGCGCCAGCAGCCCGGAGGTCGAGCGGGAGGCCTCCTACAATGAGCAGTTCTTC

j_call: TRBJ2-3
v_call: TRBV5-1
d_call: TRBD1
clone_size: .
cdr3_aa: CASSPMRTGPIISTDTQYF
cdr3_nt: TGCGCCAGCAGCCCGATGCGGACAGGGCCTATAATTAGCACAGATACGCAGTATTTT

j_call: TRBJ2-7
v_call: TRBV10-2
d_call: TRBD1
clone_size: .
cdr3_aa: CASSGPDRASILTPWVQYF
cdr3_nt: TGCGCCAGCAGCGGACCAGACAGGGCCTCAATTCTTACGCCCTGGGTGCAGTACTTC

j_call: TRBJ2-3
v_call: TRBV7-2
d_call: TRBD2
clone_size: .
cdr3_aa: CASSLVDTAGGRDTDTQYF
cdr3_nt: TGTGCCAGCAGCTTGGTTGATACAGCGGGGGGCCGGGACACAGATACGCAGTATTTT

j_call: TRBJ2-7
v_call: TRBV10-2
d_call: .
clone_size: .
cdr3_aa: CASSQERKDEQYF
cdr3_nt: TGCGCCAGCAGTCAGGAAAGGAAAGACGAGCAGTACTTC

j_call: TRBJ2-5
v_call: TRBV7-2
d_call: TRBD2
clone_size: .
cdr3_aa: CASRSPGTSGQETQYF
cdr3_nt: TGTGCCAGCAGGTCTCCGGGGACTAGCGGTCAAGAGACCCAGTACTTC

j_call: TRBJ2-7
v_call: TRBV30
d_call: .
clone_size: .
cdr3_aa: CAWSVSGTRGIEQYF
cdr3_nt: TGTGCCTGGAGTGTAAGTGGAACACGCGGAATCGAGCAGTACTTC

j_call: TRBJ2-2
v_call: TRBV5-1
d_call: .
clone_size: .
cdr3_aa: CASSIYKPPNTGELFF
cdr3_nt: TGCGCCAGCAGTATCTACAAACCCCCGAACACCGGGGAGCTGTTTTTT

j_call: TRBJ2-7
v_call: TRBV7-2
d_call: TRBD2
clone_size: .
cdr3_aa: CASSSPGVASGTFSYEQYF
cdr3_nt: TGTGCCAGCAGCTCCCCCGGGGTGGCTAGCGGGACCTTTTCCTACGAGCAGTACTTC

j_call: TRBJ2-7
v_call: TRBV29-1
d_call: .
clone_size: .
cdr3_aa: CSVRRGNEQYF
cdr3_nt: TGCAGCGTCCGTAGAGGAAACGAGCAGTACTTC

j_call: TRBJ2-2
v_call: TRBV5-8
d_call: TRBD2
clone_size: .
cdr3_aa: CASSRRTSGSTGELFF
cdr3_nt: TGTGCCAGCAGCCGGAGGACTAGCGGGAGCACCGGGGAGCTGTTTTTT

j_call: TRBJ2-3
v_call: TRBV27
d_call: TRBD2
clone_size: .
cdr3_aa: CASSPTLAGDTDTQYF
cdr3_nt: TGTGCCAGCAGTCCAACACTAGCGGGGGACACAGATACGCAGTATTTT

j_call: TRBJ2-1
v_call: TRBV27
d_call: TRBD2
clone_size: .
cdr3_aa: CASSSTGFGSREGPQYEQFF
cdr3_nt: TGTGCCAGCAGCTCCACCGGGTTTGGCTCGCGGGAGGGCCCACAATATGAGCAGTTCTTC

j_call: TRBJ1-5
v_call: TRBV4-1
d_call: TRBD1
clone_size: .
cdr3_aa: CASSQDGAGGSSNQPQHF
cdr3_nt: TGCGCCAGCAGCCAAGATGGAGCAGGGGGAAGTAGCAATCAGCCCCAGCATTTT

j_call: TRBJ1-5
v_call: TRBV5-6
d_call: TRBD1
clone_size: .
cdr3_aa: CASSLAGRQGDQPQHF
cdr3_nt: TGTGCCAGCAGCTTGGCTGGGAGACAGGGTGATCAGCCCCAGCATTTT

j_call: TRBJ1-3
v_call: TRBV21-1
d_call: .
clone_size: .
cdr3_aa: CASTWTAHSGNTIYF
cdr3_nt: TGTGCCAGCACGTGGACAGCACACTCTGGAAACACCATATATTTT

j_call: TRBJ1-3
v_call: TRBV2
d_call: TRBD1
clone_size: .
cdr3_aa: CASSLRTGGESGSGNTIYF
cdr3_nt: TGTGCCAGCAGCCTTCGGACAGGGGGTGAATCGGGTTCTGGAAACACCATATATTTT

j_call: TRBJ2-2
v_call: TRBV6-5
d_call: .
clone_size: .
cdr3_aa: CASSKTRNTGELFF
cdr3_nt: TGTGCCAGCAGTAAGACCCGGAACACCGGGGAGCTGTTTTTT

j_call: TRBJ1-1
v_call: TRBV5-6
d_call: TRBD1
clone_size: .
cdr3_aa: CASSNLDRGAFMNTEAFF
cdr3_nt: TGTGCCAGCAGCAACCTCGACAGGGGCGCATTCATGAACACTGAAGCTTTCTTT

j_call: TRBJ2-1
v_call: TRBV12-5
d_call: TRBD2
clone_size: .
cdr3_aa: CASGWGLAGGLNNEQFF
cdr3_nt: TGTGCTAGTGGTTGGGGCTTGGCGGGAGGCCTAAACAATGAGCAGTTCTTC

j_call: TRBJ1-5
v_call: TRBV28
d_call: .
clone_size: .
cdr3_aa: CASSLWILQGGGNQPQHF
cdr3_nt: TGTGCCAGCAGTTTATGGATACTACAGGGTGGGGGCAATCAGCCCCAGCATTTT

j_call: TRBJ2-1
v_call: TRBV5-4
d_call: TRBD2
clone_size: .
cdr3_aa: CASIYRGGPYNEQFF
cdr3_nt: TGTGCCAGCATCTATCGCGGGGGGCCCTACAATGAGCAGTTCTTC

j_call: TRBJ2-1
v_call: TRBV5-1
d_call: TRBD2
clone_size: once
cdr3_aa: CASSSTQGGSGNRNEQFF
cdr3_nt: TGCGCCAGCAGCTCCACTCAGGGCGGGAGTGGGAATAGGAATGAGCAGTTCTTC

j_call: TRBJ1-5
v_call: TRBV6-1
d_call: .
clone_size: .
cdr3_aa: CASSEALGGGKNQPQHF
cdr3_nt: TGTGCCAGCAGTGAAGCGCTGGGGGGAGGAAAGAATCAGCCCCAGCATTTT

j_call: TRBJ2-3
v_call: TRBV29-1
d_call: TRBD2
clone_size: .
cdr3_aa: CSVEDRGGFTDTQYF
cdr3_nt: TGCAGCGTTGAAGATCGGGGGGGTTTCACAGATACGCAGTATTTT

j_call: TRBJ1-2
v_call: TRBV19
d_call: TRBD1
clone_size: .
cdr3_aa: CASSPGTAYYGYTF
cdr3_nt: TGTGCCAGTAGTCCCGGGACAGCTTATTATGGCTACACCTTC

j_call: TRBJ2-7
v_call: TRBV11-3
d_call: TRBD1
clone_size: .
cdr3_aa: CASSLTGQGHQRDEQYF
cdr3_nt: TGTGCCAGCAGCTTAACGGGACAGGGCCACCAAAGGGACGAGCAGTACTTC

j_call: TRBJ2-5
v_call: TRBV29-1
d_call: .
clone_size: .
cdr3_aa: CSVEGLPRTQYF
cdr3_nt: TGCAGCGTTGAGGGACTCCCTAGGACCCAGTACTTC

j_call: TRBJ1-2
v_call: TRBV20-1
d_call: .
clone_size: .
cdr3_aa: CSALYGYTF
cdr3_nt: TGCAGTGCTCTTTATGGCTACACCTTC

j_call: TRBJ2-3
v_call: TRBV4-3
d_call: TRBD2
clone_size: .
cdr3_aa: CASSPRLAGTDTQYF
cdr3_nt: TGCGCCAGCAGCCCTAGACTAGCGGGCACAGATACGCAGTATTTT

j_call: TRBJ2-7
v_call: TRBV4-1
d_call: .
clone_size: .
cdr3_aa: CASSQADSAYEQYF
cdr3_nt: TGCGCCAGCAGCCAAGCCGATAGCGCCTACGAGCAGTACTTC

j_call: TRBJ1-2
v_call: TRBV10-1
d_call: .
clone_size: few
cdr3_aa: CASSPGEGYGYTF
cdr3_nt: TGCGCCAGCAGTCCAGGGGAAGGTTATGGCTACACCTTC

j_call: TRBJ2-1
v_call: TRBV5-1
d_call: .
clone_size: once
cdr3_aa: CASSGSRDRAVLWGSGQFF
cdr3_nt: TGCGCCAGCAGCGGGTCCCGGGACCGAGCCGTCCTTTGGGGTTCTGGGCAGTTCTTC

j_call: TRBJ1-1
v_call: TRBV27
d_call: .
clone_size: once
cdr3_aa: CASSSSSGNTEAFF
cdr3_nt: TGTGCCAGCAGTTCGTCGTCGGGGAACACTGAAGCTTTCTTT

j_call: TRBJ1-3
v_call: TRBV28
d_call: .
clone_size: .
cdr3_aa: CASSPDILPGNTIYF
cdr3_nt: TGTGCCAGCAGTCCCGACATACTTCCTGGAAACACCATATATTTT

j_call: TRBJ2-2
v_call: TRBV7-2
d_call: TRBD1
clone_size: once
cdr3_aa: CASSARGLGSNTGELFF
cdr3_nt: TGTGCCAGCAGCGCTAGGGGGCTCGGGTCGAACACCGGGGAGCTGTTTTTT

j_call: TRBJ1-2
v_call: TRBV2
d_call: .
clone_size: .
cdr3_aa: CASSGTVQGRYGYTF
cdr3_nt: TGTGCCAGCAGTGGAACTGTACAGGGTCGCTATGGCTACACCTTC

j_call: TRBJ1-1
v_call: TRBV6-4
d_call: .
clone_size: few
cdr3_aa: CASSDLEF
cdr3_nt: TGTGCCAGCAGTGACTTAGAGTTT

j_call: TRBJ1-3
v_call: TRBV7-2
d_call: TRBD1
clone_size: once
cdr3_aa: CASSSDREDTIYF
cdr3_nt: TGTGCCAGCAGCTCGGACAGGGAGGACACCATATATTTT

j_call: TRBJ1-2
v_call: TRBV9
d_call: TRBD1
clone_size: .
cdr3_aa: CASSVAGQGNRMVGYGYTF
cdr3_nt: TGTGCCAGCAGCGTAGCGGGACAGGGTAACAGGATGGTAGGCTATGGCTACACCTTC

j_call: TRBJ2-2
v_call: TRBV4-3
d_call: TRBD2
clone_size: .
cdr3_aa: CASSPGLAGAVANTGELFF
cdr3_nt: TGCGCCAGCAGCCCTGGACTAGCGGGGGCCGTCGCGAACACCGGGGAGCTGTTTTTT